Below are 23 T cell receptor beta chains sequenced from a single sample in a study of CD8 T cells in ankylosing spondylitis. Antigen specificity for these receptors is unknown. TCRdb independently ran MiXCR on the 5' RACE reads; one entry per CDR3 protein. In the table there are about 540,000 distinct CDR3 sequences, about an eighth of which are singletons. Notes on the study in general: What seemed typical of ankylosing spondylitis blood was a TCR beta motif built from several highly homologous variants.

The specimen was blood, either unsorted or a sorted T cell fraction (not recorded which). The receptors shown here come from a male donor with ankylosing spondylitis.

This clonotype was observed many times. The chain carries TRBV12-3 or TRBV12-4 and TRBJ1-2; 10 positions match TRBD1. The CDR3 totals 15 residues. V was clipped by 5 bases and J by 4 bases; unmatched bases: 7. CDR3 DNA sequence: TGTGCCAGCAGTCCAGGGACAGGGGAAGTCTATGGCTACACCTTC. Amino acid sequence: CASSPGTGEVYGYTF.

The CDR3 sequence: CASSRDQPQHF. CDR3 in DNA: TGTGCCAGCAGTCGAGATCAGCCCCAGCATTTT. This chain connects TRBV2 to TRBJ1-5; no clear D gene. The CDR3 length is 11 residues. Trimming took off 5 bases at V and 5 bases at J, with 4 bases between the two ends. Germline CDR1 is SNHLY and CDR2 is FYNNEI.

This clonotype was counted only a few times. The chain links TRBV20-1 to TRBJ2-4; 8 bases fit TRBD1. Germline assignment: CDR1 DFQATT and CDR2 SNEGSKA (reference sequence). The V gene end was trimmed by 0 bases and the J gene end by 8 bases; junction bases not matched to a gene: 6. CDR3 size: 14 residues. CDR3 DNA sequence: TGCAGTGCTAGAGATCGTCAGGGGGCAGACATTCAGTACTTC. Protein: CSARDRQGADIQYF.

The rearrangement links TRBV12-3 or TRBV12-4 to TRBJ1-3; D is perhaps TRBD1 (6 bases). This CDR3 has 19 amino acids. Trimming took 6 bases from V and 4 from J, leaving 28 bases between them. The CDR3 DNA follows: TGTGCCAGCAGCGCGACCCGGGACACCCTTAGGGCTCTGGGAAACACCATATATTTT. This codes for CASSATRDTLRALGNTIYF.

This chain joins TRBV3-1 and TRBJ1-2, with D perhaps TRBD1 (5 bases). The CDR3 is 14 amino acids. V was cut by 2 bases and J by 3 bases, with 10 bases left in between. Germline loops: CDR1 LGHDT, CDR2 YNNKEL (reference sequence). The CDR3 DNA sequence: TGTGCCAGCAGCCAAACCGGGGCGGACTATGGCTACACCTTC. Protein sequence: CASSQTGADYGYTF.

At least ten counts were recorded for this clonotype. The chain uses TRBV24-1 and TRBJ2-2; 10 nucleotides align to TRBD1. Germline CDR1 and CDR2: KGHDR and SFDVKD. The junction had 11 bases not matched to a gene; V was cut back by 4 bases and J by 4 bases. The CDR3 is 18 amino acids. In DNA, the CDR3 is TGTGCCACCAGTGACCTTCCAGGGGGACAGGGGATCACCGGGGAGCTGTTTTTT. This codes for CATSDLPGGQGITGELFF.

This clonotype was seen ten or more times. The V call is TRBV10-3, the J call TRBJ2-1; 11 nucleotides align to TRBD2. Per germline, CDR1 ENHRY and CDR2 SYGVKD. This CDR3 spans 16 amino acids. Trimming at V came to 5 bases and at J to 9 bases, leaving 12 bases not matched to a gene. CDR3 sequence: CAISPTMTSGNGEQFF. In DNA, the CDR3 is TGTGCCATCAGTCCTACCATGACTAGCGGGAATGGTGAGCAGTTCTTC.

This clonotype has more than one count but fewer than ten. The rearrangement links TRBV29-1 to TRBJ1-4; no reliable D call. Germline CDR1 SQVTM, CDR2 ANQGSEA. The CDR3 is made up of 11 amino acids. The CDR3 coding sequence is TGCAGGGAGGGCCCGGAGGGAAAACTGTTTTTT. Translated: CREGPEGKLFF. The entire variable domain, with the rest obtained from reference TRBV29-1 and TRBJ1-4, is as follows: SAVISQKPSRDICQRGTSLTIQCQVDSQVTMMFWYRQQPGQSLTLIATANQGSEATYESGFVIDKFPISRPNLTFSTLTVSNMSPEDSSIYLCREGPEGKLFFGSGTQLSVL.

The CDR3, as DNA: TGTGCCAGCAGCGCCGGGACCCCGACCTACAATGAGCAGTTCTTC. Translated: CASSAGTPTYNEQFF. V usage is TRBV9 and J usage is TRBJ2-1; either TRBD1 or TRBD2 may supply D (5 bases each). The CDR3 extends over 15 amino acids. From germline, CDR1 is SGDLS and CDR2 YYNGEE. V was trimmed by 3 bases and J by 2 bases, leaving 12 bases between them.

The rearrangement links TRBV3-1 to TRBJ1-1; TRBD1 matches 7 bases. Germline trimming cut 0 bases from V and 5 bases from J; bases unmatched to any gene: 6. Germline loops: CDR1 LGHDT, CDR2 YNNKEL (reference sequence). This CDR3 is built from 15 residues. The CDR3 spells CASSQERARGTEAFF. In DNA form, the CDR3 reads TGTGCCAGCAGCCAAGAACGGGCCAGGGGGACTGAAGCTTTCTTT.

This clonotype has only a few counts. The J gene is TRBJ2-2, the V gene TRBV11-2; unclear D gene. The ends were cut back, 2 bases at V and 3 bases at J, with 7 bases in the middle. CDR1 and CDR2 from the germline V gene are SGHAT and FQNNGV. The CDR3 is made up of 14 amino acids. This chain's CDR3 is CASSLTQHTGELFF. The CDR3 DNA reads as TGTGCCAGCAGCTTAACACAGCACACCGGGGAGCTGTTTTTT.

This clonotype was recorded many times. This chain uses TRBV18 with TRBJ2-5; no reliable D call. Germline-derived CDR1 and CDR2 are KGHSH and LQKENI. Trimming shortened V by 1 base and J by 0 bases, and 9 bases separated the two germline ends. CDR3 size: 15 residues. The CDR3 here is CASSPRWQDQETQYF. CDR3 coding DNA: TGTGCCAGCTCACCACGGTGGCAGGACCAAGAGACCCAGTACTTC.

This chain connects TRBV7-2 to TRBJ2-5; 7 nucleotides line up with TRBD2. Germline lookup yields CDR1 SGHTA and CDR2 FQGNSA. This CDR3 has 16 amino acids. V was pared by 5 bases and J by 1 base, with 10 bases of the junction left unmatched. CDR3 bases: TGTGCCAGCAGCCTTGCGTGGGGGGGACTCCAAGAGACCCAGTACTTC. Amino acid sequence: CASSLAWGGLQETQYF.

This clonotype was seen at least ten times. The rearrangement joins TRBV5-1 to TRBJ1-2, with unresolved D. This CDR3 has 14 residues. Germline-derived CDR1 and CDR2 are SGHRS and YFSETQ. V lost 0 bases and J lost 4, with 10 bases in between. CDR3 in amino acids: CASSLDTGAYGYTF. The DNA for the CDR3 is TGCGCCAGCAGCTTGGATACGGGCGCCTATGGCTACACCTTC.

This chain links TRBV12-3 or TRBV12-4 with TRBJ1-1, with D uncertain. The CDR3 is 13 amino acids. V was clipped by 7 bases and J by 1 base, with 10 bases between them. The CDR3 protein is CASTERTNTEAFF. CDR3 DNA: TGTGCCAGCACCGAACGGACGAACACTGAAGCTTTCTTT.

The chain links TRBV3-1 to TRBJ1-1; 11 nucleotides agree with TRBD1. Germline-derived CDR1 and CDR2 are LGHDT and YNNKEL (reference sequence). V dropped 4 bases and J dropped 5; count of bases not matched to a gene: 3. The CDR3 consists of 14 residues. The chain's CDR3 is CASSRRDRGTEAFF. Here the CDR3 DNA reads TGTGCCAGCAGCCGAAGGGACAGGGGGACTGAAGCTTTCTTT.

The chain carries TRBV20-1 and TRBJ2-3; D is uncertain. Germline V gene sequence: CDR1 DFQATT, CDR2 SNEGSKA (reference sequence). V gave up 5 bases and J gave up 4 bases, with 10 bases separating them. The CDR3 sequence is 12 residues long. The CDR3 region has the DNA TGCAGTGCTGGCCCGCCCCCAGATACGCAGTATTTT. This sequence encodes CSAGPPPDTQYF.

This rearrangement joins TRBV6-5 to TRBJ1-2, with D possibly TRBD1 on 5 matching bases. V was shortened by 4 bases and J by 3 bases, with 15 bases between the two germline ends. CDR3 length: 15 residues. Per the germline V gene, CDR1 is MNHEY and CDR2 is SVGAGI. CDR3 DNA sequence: TGTGCCAGCAGTTGGGGGTGGTTGGAAGACTATGGCTACACCTTC. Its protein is CASSWGWLEDYGYTF.

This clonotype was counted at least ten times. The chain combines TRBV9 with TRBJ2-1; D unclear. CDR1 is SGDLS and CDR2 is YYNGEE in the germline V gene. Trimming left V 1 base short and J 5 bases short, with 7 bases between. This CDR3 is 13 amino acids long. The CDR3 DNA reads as TGTGCCAGCAGCGTACAGCGAGACAATGAGCAGTTCTTC. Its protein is CASSVQRDNEQFF.

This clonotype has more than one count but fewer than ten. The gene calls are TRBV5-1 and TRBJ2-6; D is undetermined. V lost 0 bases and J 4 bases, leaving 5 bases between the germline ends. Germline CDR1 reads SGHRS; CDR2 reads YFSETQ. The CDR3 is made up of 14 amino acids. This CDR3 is CASSLEGGANVLTF. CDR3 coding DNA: TGCGCCAGCAGCTTGGAAGGGGGGGCCAACGTCCTGACTTTC.

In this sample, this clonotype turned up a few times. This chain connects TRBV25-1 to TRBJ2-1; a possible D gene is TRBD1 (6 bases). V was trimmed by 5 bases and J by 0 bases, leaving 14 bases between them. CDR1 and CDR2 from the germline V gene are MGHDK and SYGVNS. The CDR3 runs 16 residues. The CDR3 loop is CASSPGHASSYNEQFF. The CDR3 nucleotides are TGTGCCAGCAGTCCGGGACACGCCAGCTCCTACAATGAGCAGTTCTTC. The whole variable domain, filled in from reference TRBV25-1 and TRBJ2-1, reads EADIYQTPRYLVIGTGKKITLECSQTMGHDKMYWYQQDPGMELHLIHYSYGVNSTEKGDLSSESTVSRIRTEHFPLTLESARPSHTSQYLCASSPGHASSYNEQFFGPGTRLTVL.

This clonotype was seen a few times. In nucleotides, the CDR3 is TGCGCCAGCAGCTTCCGAGCGGGAGGGACCTACGAGCAGTACTTC. Translated: CASSFRAGGTYEQYF. The J gene is TRBJ2-7, the V gene TRBV5-1; 10 nucleotides line up with TRBD2. This CDR3 comprises 15 residues. Germline loops: CDR1 SGHRS, CDR2 YFSETQ. V dropped 2 bases and J dropped 2; count of bases not matched to a gene: 4.

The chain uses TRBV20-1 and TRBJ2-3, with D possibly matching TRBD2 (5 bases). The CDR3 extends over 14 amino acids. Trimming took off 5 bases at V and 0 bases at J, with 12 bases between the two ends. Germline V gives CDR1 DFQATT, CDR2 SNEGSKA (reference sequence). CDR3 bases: TGCAGTGCTCTCTTTGGAGGAAGCACAGATACGCAGTATTTT. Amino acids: CSALFGGSTDTQYF.